The entry below gives a single TCR beta chain sequence along with its context. Its antigen is unknown. The survey-level immunoSEQ assay was used. The repertoire was sequenced with immunoSEQ multiplex PCR; TCRdb's copy has only in-frame clones and lacks some. The sample lists some 4,900 clones, around 88% occurring once. The entry originates in a study of STAT5B mutations in CD4+ large granular lymphocyte leukemia. The CDR3 loop spans 16 amino acids. Trimming cost V 1 base and J 7 bases, with 16 bases left between them. CDR1 LNHDA and CDR2 SQIVND come from the germline V gene (reference sequence). Overall study results and limits: No patients shared main leukemic clonotypes, though roughly 25% appeared at low frequency elsewhere. Compared with healthy controls (2/35), patient top clones favored TRBV06 (8/27).

Sequenced: PBMCs. The receptor was isolated from a middle-aged man with CD4+ T-cell large granular lymphocyte leukemia. The V and J genes are TRBV19 and TRBJ1-4; TRBD1 is a possible D gene (6 bases). The CDR3 loop is CASSIGQAQGGEKLFF. Written as DNA, the CDR3 is TGTGCCAGTAGTATAGGACAGGCCCAAGGCGGTGAAAAACTGTTTTTT.